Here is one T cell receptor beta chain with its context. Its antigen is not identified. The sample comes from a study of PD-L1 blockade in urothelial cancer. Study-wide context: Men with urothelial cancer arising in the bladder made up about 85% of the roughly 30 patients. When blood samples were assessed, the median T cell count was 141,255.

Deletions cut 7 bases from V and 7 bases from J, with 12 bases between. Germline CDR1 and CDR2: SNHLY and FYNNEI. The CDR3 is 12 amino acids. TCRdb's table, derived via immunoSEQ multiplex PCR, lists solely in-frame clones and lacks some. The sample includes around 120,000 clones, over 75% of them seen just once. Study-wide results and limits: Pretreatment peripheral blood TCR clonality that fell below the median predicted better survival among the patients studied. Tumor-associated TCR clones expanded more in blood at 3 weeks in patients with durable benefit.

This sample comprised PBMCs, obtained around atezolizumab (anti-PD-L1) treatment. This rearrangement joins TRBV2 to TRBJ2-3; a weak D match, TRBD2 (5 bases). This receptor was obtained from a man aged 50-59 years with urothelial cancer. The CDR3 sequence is CASMRGGNTQYF. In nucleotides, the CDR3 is TGTGCCAGCATGAGAGGAGGAAATACGCAGTATTTT.